These 9 T cell receptor beta chains share one sample of origin, sequenced in a study of cytomegalovirus exposure and HLA in healthy donors. The PCR ran on 60 Vbeta and 13 Jbeta primers. Libraries were prepared by immunoSEQ multiplex PCR; TCRdb keeps only in-frame clonotypes and omits some of them. The repertoire includes tens of thousands of clones, roughly 75% of them detected once, and about 8.2% sits in the top ten. Sample: PBMCs. These TCRs come from a man aged 55 to 70 in good health and CMV-seropositive.

The genes are TRBV19 and TRBJ1-5, with 8 bases matching TRBD1. The trim removed 2 bases at V and 6 bases at J, leaving 6 bases unmatched. CDR1 LNHDA and CDR2 SQIVND come from the germline V gene (reference sequence). The CDR3 spans 15 residues. CDR3 sequence (DNA): TGTGCCAGTAGTATATCTCGGACAGGGAGTCAGCCCCAGCATTTT. Protein product: CASSISRTGSQPQHF.

In its sample, this clone was seen a few times. This chain joins TRBV5-4 and TRBJ1-1; 11 bases map to TRBD1. Germline lookup yields CDR1 SGHNT and CDR2 YYREEE (reference sequence). This CDR3 has 16 amino acids. V lost 3 bases and J lost 4; bases outside the gene matches: 8. The chain's CDR3 is CASSSMDRGQGTEAFF. The DNA for the CDR3 is TGTGCCAGCAGCTCCATGGACAGGGGGCAAGGCACTGAAGCTTTCTTT.

The gene calls are TRBV19 and TRBJ2-3, with D possibly being TRBD1 (5 bases). The CDR3 has 15 amino acids. The V gene's germline CDR1 is LNHDA and CDR2 SQIVND (reference sequence). V was trimmed by 4 bases and J by 3 bases, leaving 14 bases between them. DNA of the CDR3: TGTGCCAGTAGTAAAACGACAGCCCGGACAGATACGCAGTATTTT. This gives the protein CASSKTTARTDTQYF.

The chain links TRBV10-2 to TRBJ1-2; D is ambiguous. V was clipped by 3 bases and J by 6 bases, with 8 bases between them. Per the germline V gene, CDR1 is WSHSY and CDR2 is SAAADI. There are 12 residues in the CDR3. The CDR3 DNA reads as TGCGCCAGCAGTGATGGAGGGAATGGCTACACCTTC. Residues: CASSDGGNGYTF.

This clone was counted only a few times. The chain uses TRBV6-5 and TRBJ1-2, with D possibly TRBD1 on 5 matching bases. V gave up 8 bases and J gave up 7 bases, with 20 bases separating them. CDR3 size: 14 residues. Germline V gene sequence: CDR1 MNHEY, CDR2 SVGAGI. The CDR3 is CASGRAAATSGYTF. In DNA form, the CDR3 reads TGTGCCAGCGGCAGGGCCGCGGCGACGAGTGGCTACACCTTC.

The chain uses TRBV27 and TRBJ2-7, with 7 positions matching TRBD1. CDR1 is MNHEY and CDR2 is SMNVEV in the germline V gene (reference sequence). The CDR3 contains 13 residues. V shed 4 bases and J 2 bases; nucleotides not matched to a gene: 2. This CDR3 is CASSWGQTYEQYF. CDR3 bases: TGTGCCAGCAGTTGGGGACAGACCTACGAGCAGTACTTC.

The rearrangement joins TRBV6-5 to TRBJ1-6, with 9 bases that match TRBD1. Germline V gene sequence: CDR1 MNHEY, CDR2 SVGAGI. This CDR3 has 16 amino acids. Trimming took 0 bases from V and 9 from J; bases not matched to a gene: 6. The CDR3 nucleotides are TGTGCCAGCAGTTACTCGAGGGACAGGGATGGTTCACCCCTCCACTTT. Amino acid sequence: CASSYSRDRDGSPLHF.

This clone was detected only once. This chain links TRBV5-4 with TRBJ2-7; TRBD2 might be the D (6 bases). Germline assignment: CDR1 SGHNT and CDR2 YYREEE (reference sequence). Trimming removed 2 bases at V and 5 bases at J, with 23 bases between. The CDR3 covers 17 residues. In nucleotides, the CDR3 is TGTGCCAGCAGCTTAAAGCGGGCCGGGAAGGGGATCGACGAGCAGTACTTC. This codes for CASSLKRAGKGIDEQYF.

The chain employs TRBV18 and TRBJ2-1, with unresolved D. This CDR3 region has 16 residues. CDR1 and CDR2 (germline): KGHSH, LQKENI. Deletions cut 0 bases from V and 0 bases from J, with 9 bases between. CDR3 in DNA: TGTGCCAGCTCACCACCGGCAGTGAACTCCTACAATGAGCAGTTCTTC. Protein product: CASSPPAVNSYNEQFF.